This T cell receptor (beta chain) was sequenced in a study of T cell responses to AZD1222 COVID-19 vaccine. Assay: immunoSEQ multiplex PCR; the TCRdb copy retains only in-frame clones and omits some. Seen here are 95,000 to 150,000 clones, 70% to 90% observed once, and the top ten hold around 3.5%. There are 13 residues in the CDR3. Germline loops: CDR1 LGHNA, CDR2 YNFKEQ. V shed 4 bases, J shed 6 bases, and the junction held 4 bases outside the gene matches. Remarks on this clone: The antigen is not known.

Study results and limitations: Baseline testing showed seropositivity in only a handful of AZD1222 recipients.

The source was peripheral blood, collected on day 0 of AZD1222 vaccination. The chain links TRBV4-2 to TRBJ2-3, with 7 bases matching TRBD2. The clonotype was recovered from an adult in good health. This CDR3 reads CASSRTSADTQYF. In DNA form, the CDR3 reads TGTGCCAGCAGCCGCACTAGCGCTGATACGCAGTATTTT.